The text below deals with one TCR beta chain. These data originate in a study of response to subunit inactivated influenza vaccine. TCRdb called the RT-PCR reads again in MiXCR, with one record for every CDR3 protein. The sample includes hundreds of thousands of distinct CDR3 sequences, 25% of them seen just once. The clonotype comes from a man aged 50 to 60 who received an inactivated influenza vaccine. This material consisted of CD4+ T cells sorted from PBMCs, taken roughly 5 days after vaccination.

The CDR3 here is CSVRGTDQNQPQHF. CDR3 DNA sequence: TGCAGCGTTCGGGGGACGGACCAAAATCAGCCCCAGCATTTT. The rearrangement links TRBV29-1 to TRBJ1-5; D perhaps matches TRBD1 (5 bases). Germline V gene sequence: CDR1 SQVTM, CDR2 ANQGSEA. The length of the CDR3 is 14 residues. The V end was cut by 5 bases, the J end by 4 bases, with 15 bases between.